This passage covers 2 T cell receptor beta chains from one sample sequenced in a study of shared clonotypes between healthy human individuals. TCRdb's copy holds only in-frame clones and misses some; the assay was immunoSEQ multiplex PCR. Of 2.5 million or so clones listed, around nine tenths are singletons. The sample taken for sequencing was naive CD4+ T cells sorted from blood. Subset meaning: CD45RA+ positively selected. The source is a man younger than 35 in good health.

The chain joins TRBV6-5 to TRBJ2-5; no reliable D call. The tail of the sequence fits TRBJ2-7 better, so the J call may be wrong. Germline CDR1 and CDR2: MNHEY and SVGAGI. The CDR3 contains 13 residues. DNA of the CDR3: TGTGCCAGCAGTTACTCGAACCTCTACGAGCAGTACTTC. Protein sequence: CASSYSNLYEQYF.

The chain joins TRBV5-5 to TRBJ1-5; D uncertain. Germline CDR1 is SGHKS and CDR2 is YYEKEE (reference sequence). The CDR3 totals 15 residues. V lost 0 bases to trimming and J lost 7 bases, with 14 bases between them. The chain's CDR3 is CASSLGELLDQPQHF. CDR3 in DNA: TGTGCCAGCAGCTTGGGTGAACTATTGGACCAGCCCCAGCATTTT.